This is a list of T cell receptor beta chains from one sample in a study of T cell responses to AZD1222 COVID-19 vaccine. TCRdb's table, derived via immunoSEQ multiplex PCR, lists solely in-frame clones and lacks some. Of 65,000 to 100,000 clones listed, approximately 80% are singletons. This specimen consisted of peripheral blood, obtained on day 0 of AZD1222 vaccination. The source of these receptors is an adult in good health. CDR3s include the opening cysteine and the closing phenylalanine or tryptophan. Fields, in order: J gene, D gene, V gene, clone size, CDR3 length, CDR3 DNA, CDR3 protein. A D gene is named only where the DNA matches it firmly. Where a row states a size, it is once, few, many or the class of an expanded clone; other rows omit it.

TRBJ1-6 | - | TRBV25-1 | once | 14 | TGTGCCAGCAGTGTGGGCTCCTATAATTCACCCCTCCACTTT | CASSVGSYNSPLHF
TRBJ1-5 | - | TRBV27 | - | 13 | TGTGCCAGCAGTTTATCCCCCGGTCAGCCCCAGCATTTT | CASSLSPGQPQHF
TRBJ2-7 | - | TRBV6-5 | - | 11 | TGTGCCAGCAGCACCAGAGACGAGCAGTACTTC | CASSTRDEQYF
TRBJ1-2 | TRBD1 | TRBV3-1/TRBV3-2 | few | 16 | TGTGCCAGCAGCCAACCCAGGACAGGCGGGAGCTATGGCTACACCTTC | CASSQPRTGGSYGYTF
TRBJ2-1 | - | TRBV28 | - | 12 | TGTGCCAGCGGGACTCTCGACAATGAGCAGTTCTTC | CASGTLDNEQFF
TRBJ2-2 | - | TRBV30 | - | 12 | TGTGCCTGGAAGACCTACACCGGGGAGCTGTTTTTT | CAWKTYTGELFF
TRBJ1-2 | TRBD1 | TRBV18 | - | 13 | TGTGCCAGCTCACCAACCCGGGACAGAAGCTACACCTTC | CASSPTRDRSYTF
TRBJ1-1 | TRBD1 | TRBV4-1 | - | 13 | TGCGCCAGCAGCCAAGAAAGGGACAGCGAAGCTTTCTTT | CASSQERDSEAFF
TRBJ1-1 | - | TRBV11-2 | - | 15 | TGTGCCAGCAGCTTACAGGGGCAATTGAACACTGAAGCTTTCTTT | CASSLQGQLNTEAFF
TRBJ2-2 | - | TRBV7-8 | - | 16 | TGTGCCAGCAGCTTCAGACAGGTCAAGAACACCGGGGAGCTGTTTTTT | CASSFRQVKNTGELFF
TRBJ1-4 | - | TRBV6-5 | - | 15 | TGTGCCAGCAGTTTCCTCAGGAACACTAATGAAAAACTGTTTTTT | CASSFLRNTNEKLFF
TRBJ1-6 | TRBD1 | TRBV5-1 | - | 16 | TGCGCCAGCAGCTTGGGGACAGGGTCCTATAATTCACCCCTCCACTTT | CASSLGTGSYNSPLHF
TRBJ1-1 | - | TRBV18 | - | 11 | TGTGCCAGCTCACGGCGCGCTGAAGCTTTCTTT | CASSRRAEAFF
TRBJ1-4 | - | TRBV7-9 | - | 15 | TGTGCCAGCAGCGACTCAGGAGAATGGGGTGAAAAACTGTTTTTT | CASSDSGEWGEKLFF
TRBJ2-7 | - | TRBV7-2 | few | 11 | TGTGCCAGCAGCTCCCTTAACGAGCAGTACTTC | CASSSLNEQYF
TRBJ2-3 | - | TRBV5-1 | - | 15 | TGCGCCAGCCGAGTGGACGGTGACAAAACAGATACGCAGTATTTT | CASRVDGDKTDTQYF
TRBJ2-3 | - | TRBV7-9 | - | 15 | TGTGCCAGCAGCTCTCGGATGGGCAACACAGATACGCAGTATTTT | CASSSRMGNTDTQYF
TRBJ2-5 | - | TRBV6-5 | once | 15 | TGTGCCAGCGGAGACCCCGGGACACCCCAAGAGACCCAGTACTTC | CASGDPGTPQETQYF
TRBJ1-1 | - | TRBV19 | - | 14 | TGTGCCAGTAGTATGAGGGAAGTGAACACTGAAGCTTTCTTT | CASSMREVNTEAFF
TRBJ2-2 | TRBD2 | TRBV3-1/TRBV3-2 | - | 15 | TGTGCCAGCAGCCAAGTAACGGGAGGGGCCGGGGAGCTGTTTTTT | CASSQVTGGAGELFF
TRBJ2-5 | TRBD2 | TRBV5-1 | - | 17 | TGCGCCAGCAGCTTGGGGCAACTAGCGGGGGGCCAAGAGACCCAGTACTTC | CASSLGQLAGGQETQYF
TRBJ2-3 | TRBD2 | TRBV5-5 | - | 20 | TGTGCCAGCAGCTTCTATAGCTTACGTCCGGGACTAGGTCAGACAGATACGCAGTATTTT | CASSFYSLRPGLGQTDTQYF
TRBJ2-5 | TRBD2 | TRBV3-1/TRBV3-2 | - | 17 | TGTGCCAGCAGCCAAGAAGGAGCGGGGGGCCCCCGAGAGACCCAGTACTTC | CASSQEGAGGPRETQYF
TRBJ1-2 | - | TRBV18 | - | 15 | TGTGCCAGCTCACCACCGTTTGCGGCAGGCGGTGGCTACACCTTC | CASSPPFAAGGGYTF
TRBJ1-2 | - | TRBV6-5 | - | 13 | TGTGCCAGCAGGGGGAGCCTCAACTATGGCTACACCTTC | CASRGSLNYGYTF
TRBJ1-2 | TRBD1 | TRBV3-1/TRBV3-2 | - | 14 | TGTGCCAGCAGCCGAGGGACAGCCCGTTATGGCTACACCTTC | CASSRGTARYGYTF